Shown below are 25 T cell receptor beta chains from a single sample sequenced in a study of cytomegalovirus exposure and HLA in healthy donors. Use of 60 Vbeta and 13 Jbeta primers characterized the PCR. TCRdb's copy holds only in-frame clones and misses some; the assay was immunoSEQ multiplex PCR. The repertoire table contains tens of thousands of clones. Sequencing used PBMCs. Receptors originate from a male donor in good health and CMV-seronegative.

This chain joins TRBV6-5 and TRBJ1-2, with 7 bases that match TRBD1. The germline V gene has CDR1 MNHEY and CDR2 SVGAGI. V shed 6 bases and J 8 bases; nucleotides not matched to a gene: 6. The CDR3 sequence is 12 residues long. As DNA, the CDR3 is TGTGCCAGCAGGGCACAGGGGAGAGGCTACACCTTC. Its translation: CASRAQGRGYTF.

The gene calls are TRBV19 and TRBJ1-5; 11 bases align to TRBD1. The ends lost 7 bases at V and 6 bases at J; junction bases unmatched: 5. The CDR3 loop spans 14 amino acids. CDR1 LNHDA and CDR2 SQIVND come from the germline V gene (reference sequence). DNA for the CDR3: TGTGCCAGTACAGGACAGGGGGCCGGTCAGCCCCAGCATTTT. It translates to CASTGQGAGQPQHF.

In DNA, the CDR3 is TGTGCCAGCAGTGGGCCCGGGCGGGACAGGAGTTATTACAATGAGCAGTTCTTC. The encoded protein is CASSGPGRDRSYYNEQFF. The chain joins TRBV6-1 to TRBJ2-1; TRBD1 aligns across 8 bases. From germline, CDR1 is MNHNS and CDR2 SASEGT. Unmatched junction bases numbered 15, after V lost 4 bases and J lost 4 bases. This CDR3 is built from 18 residues.

The CDR3 DNA sequence: TGTGCCAGCAGCCAATATCTAGCGGTGCAAGTCGGGGAGCTGTTTTTT. It specifies CASSQYLAVQVGELFF. The chain uses TRBV14 and TRBJ2-2, with TRBD2 matching over 7 bases. In germline, CDR1 is SGHDN, CDR2 FVKESK. Trimming at V came to 2 bases and at J to 7 bases, leaving 10 bases not matched to a gene. The CDR3 contains 16 residues.

The chain links TRBV9 to TRBJ2-7, with 8 nucleotides matching TRBD2. The V and J ends lost 5 bases and 0 bases, in that order; junction bases with no gene match: 4. The CDR3 has 14 amino acids. Germline CDR1 SGDLS, CDR2 YYNGEE. CDR3 sequence (DNA): TGTGCCAGCAGTTGGCGGGAGGACTCCTACGAGCAGTACTTC. Amino acids: CASSWREDSYEQYF. Based on the CDR3 plus reference TRBV9 and TRBJ2-7, the full variable domain is DSGVTQTPKHLITATGQRVTLRCSPRSGDLSVYWYQQSLDQGLQFLIQYYNGEERAKGNILERFSAQQFPDLHSELNLSSLELGDSALYFCASSWREDSYEQYFGPGTRLTVT.

The rearrangement links TRBV14 to TRBJ2-7; 10 bases align to TRBD2. Losses at the gene ends were 5 bases for V and 2 bases for J; bases not matched to a gene: 9. Germline V lookup: CDR1 SGHDN, CDR2 FVKESK. The CDR3 is 16 amino acids. The CDR3 DNA follows: TGTGCCAGCAGCGCAGGACTAGCGGTCCACCCCTACGAGCAGTACTTC. This encodes CASSAGLAVHPYEQYF.

The V and J genes are TRBV5-6 and TRBJ2-1, with D possibly matching TRBD1 (5 bases). V lost 2 bases, J lost 7 bases, and 13 bases lay in between. CDR1 is SGHDT and CDR2 is YYEEEE in the germline V gene. The CDR3 extends over 14 amino acids. CDR3 sequence (DNA): TGTGCCAGCAGCTTAAAACTCACAGGAAATGAGCAGTTCTTC. It translates to CASSLKLTGNEQFF.

The rearrangement joins TRBV9 to TRBJ1-1, with TRBD1 as a possible D gene (6 bases). CDR1 is SGDLS and CDR2 is YYNGEE in the germline V gene. The CDR3 length is 14 residues. V lost 3 bases and J lost 1, with 10 bases in between. CDR3 DNA: TGTGCCAGCAGCGCCCAGACAGGGAACACTGAAGCTTTCTTT. Its translation: CASSAQTGNTEAFF.

As regards this clone: The junction differs from germline at one of its ends, possibly a read error. V and J are TRBV5-1 and TRBJ2-7; 8 bases fit TRBD2. The CDR3 is 14 amino acids. CDR1 and CDR2 from the germline V gene are SGHRS and YFSETQ. The CDR3 loop reads CARSLAGGWDEQYF. In DNA, the CDR3 is TGCGCCCGCAGCTTGGCGGGAGGTTGGGACGAGCAGTACTTC. Full variable domain (missing parts from reference TRBV5-1 and TRBJ2-7): KAGVTQTPRYLIKTRGQQVTLSCSPISGHRSVSWYQQTPGQGLQFLFEYFSETQRNKGNFPGRFSGRQFSNSRSEMNVSTLELGDSALYLCARSLAGGWDEQYFGPGTRLTVT.

The chain carries TRBV18 and TRBJ1-1; tentatively, D is TRBD1 (6 bases). The CDR3 has 14 amino acids. The V gene lost 5 bases and the J gene lost 2 bases, with 12 bases spanning the gap. From germline, CDR1 is KGHSH and CDR2 LQKENI. The CDR3 DNA is TGTGCCAGCTCAGTGGGGGCGAGAAACACTGAAGCTTTCTTT. As protein: CASSVGARNTEAFF.

This chain uses TRBV5-4 with TRBJ1-1; the D gene is possibly TRBD1 (6 bases). The V gene's germline CDR1 is SGHNT and CDR2 YYREEE (reference sequence). The CDR3 loop spans 14 amino acids. Trimming took off 3 bases at V and 2 bases at J, with 11 bases between the two ends. The CDR3 nucleotides are TGTGCCAGCAGCTCGAACAGGGCCAACACTGAAGCTTTCTTT. Protein sequence: CASSSNRANTEAFF.

The V gene is TRBV5-4, the J gene TRBJ1-1; D is unclear. Germline-derived CDR1 and CDR2 are SGHNT and YYREEE (reference sequence). This CDR3 region has 14 residues. V was trimmed by 4 bases and J by 2 bases, leaving 12 bases between them. CDR3 in DNA: TGTGCCAGCAGCACCGGACGGGGAAACACTGAAGCTTTCTTT. Protein: CASSTGRGNTEAFF.

The chain couples TRBV18 to TRBJ2-1, with 11 bases that match TRBD2. V trimming: 1 base; J trimming: 7 bases; junction bases outside the gene matches: 6. The CDR3 runs to 16 residues. Germline V gives CDR1 KGHSH, CDR2 LQKENI. CDR3 coding DNA: TGTGCCAGCTCACCACTCGGGCTAGCGGGGGGTAATGAGCAGTTCTTC. This codes for CASSPLGLAGGNEQFF.

The chain uses TRBV5-8 and TRBJ1-1; the D gene is possibly TRBD1 (5 bases). This CDR3 has 15 residues. Germline V gene data show CDR1 as SGHTS and CDR2 as YDEGEE. Trimming pared 2 bases from V and 1 base from J, leaving 12 bases between. The CDR3 nucleotides read TGTGCCAGCAGCTTTGAACAGGCGTGGAACACTGAAGCTTTCTTT. It translates to CASSFEQAWNTEAFF.

The rearrangement uses TRBV15 and TRBJ2-1, with a weak D call TRBD2 (5 bases). Looked up from germline, CDR1 is LNHNV and CDR2 is YYDKDF (reference sequence). Trimming shortened V by 0 bases and J by 0 bases, and 12 bases separated the two germline ends. CDR3 length: 17 amino acids. The CDR3 nucleotides are TGTGCCACCAGCAGAGATAAGGCCGACTACTCCTACAATGAGCAGTTCTTC. Encoded protein: CATSRDKADYSYNEQFF. Variable domain in full (rest from reference TRBV15 and TRBJ2-1): DAMVIQNPRYQVTQFGKPVTLSCSQTLNHNVMYWYQQKSSQAPKLLFHYYDKDFNNEADTPDNFQSRRPNTSFCFLDIRSPGLGDTAMYLCATSRDKADYSYNEQFFGPGTRLTVL.

The gene calls are TRBV6-5 and TRBJ1-1, with TRBD1 matching over 7 bases. The CDR3 covers 15 residues. Germline-derived CDR1 and CDR2 are MNHEY and SVGAGI. Unmatched junction bases numbered 8, after V lost 6 bases and J lost 1 base. CDR3: CASSFPGGQNTEAFF. CDR3 bases: TGTGCCAGCAGCTTCCCAGGGGGGCAGAACACTGAAGCTTTCTTT.

V gene TRBV7-9 combines with J gene TRBJ2-7; no definite D call. V lost 5 bases to trimming and J lost 5 bases, with 10 bases between them. The CDR3 spans 12 residues. CDR1 and CDR2 (germline): SEHNR, FQNEAQ (reference sequence). The CDR3 coding sequence is TGTGCCAGCAGCCAACTGAGGAACGAGCAGTACTTC. It yields the protein CASSQLRNEQYF.

This sequence joins TRBV30 and TRBJ1-4, with 10 bases fitting TRBD1. CDR3 length: 16 amino acids. With V trimmed by 2 bases and J by 11 bases, 14 bases remained unmatched. From germline, CDR1 is GTSNPN and CDR2 SVGIG (reference sequence). For the CDR3, the DNA is TGTGCCTGGAGTCCCCAATCCGGGACAGGGGTTCGGAAACTGTTTTTT. This gives the protein CAWSPQSGTGVRKLFF.

The chain links TRBV4-2 to TRBJ1-5, with 10 bases aligning to TRBD1. The CDR3 is made up of 18 amino acids. In germline, CDR1 is LGHNA, CDR2 YNFKEQ. J lost 4 bases, V lost 1 base, and 10 bases had no gene match. Here the CDR3 DNA reads TGTGCCAGCAGCCAAGGGGACAGGGGACTAAGGGGGAATCAGCCCCAGCATTTT. Its protein is CASSQGDRGLRGNQPQHF.

The V call is TRBV19, the J call TRBJ2-5; D unclear. Germline assignment: CDR1 LNHDA and CDR2 SQIVND (reference sequence). The CDR3 is 13 amino acids. Trimming left V 7 bases short and J 3 bases short, with 12 bases between. The CDR3 DNA reads as TGTGCCAGTAATCACGTCGGTGAAGAGACCCAGTACTTC. Its protein product is CASNHVGEETQYF.

This chain links TRBV7-3 with TRBJ1-1, with D maybe TRBD1 (5 bases). This CDR3 has 14 residues. V gave up 6 bases and J gave up 4 bases, with 15 bases separating them. Germline CDR1 and CDR2: SGHTA and FQGTGA. For the CDR3, the DNA is TGTGCCAGCAGTTTTCGGGGGAGCGGCACTGAAGCTTTCTTT. Translated, it gives CASSFRGSGTEAFF.

In terms of frequency, this clone is medium-sized. The rearrangement uses TRBV7-7 and TRBJ1-1, with D possibly TRBD1 on 6 matching bases. The germline V gene encodes CDR1 SSHAT and CDR2 FNYEAQ (reference sequence). The CDR3 has 14 residues. V dropped 5 bases and J dropped 5 bases, with 15 bases sitting between them. This chain's CDR3 is CASSPVTRGTEAFF. In nucleotides, the CDR3 is TGTGCCAGCAGCCCCGTCACCAGGGGAACTGAAGCTTTCTTT. Full variable domain (missing parts from reference TRBV7-7 and TRBJ1-1): GAGVSQSPRYKVTKRGQDVTLRCDPISSHATLYWYQQALGQGPEFLTYFNYEAQPDKSGLPSDRFSAERPEGSISTLTIQRTEQRDSAMYRCASSPVTRGTEAFFGQGTRLTVV.

J is TRBJ2-7 and V is TRBV19, with TRBD2 matching over 13 bases. Germline lookup yields CDR1 LNHDA and CDR2 SQIVND (reference sequence). The CDR3 runs to 15 residues. The trim removed 6 bases at V and 3 bases at J, leaving 5 bases unmatched. The CDR3 region is CASSIGTSGNYEQYF. In DNA form, the CDR3 reads TGTGCCAGTAGCATCGGGACTAGCGGGAACTACGAGCAGTACTTC.

The chain couples TRBV2 to TRBJ2-1, with 8 positions matching TRBD2. The ends lost 7 bases at V and 8 bases at J; junction bases unmatched: 10. Germline CDR1 is SNHLY and CDR2 is FYNNEI. The length of the CDR3 is 14 residues. CDR3 sequence: CASNRDYGRDEQFF. The CDR3 bases are TGTGCCAGCAACCGGGACTACGGGAGGGATGAGCAGTTCTTC.

This chain uses TRBV5-1 with TRBJ2-1; possible D gene TRBD1, 6 bases. The V end was cut by 0 bases, the J end by 8 bases, with 12 bases between. The CDR3 is 14 amino acids. Germline V gene lookup returns CDR1 SGHRS and CDR2 YFSETQ. As DNA, the CDR3 is TGCGCCAGCAGCTTGGCAGACAGGAATGATGAGCAGTTCTTC. Its translation: CASSLADRNDEQFF.